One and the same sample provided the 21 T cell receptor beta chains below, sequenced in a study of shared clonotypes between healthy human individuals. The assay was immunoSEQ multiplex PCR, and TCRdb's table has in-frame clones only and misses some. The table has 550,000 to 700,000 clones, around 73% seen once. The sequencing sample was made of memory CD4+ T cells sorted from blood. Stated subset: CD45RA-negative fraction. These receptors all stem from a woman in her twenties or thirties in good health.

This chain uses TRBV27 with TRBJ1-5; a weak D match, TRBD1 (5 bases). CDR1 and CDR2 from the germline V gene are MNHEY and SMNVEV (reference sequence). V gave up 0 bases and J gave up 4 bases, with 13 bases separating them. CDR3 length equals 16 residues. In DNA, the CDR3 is TGTGCCAGCAGTTTATCGGGGGGGTCAATTAATCAGCCCCAGCATTTT. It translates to CASSLSGGSINQPQHF.

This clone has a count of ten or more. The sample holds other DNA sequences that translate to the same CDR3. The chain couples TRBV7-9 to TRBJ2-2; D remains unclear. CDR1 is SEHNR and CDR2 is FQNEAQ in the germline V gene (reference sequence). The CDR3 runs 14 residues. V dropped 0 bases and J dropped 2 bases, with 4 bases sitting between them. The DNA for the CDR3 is TGTGCCAGCAGCTTAGCCGTTAACACCGGGGAGCTGTTTTTT. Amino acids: CASSLAVNTGELFF.

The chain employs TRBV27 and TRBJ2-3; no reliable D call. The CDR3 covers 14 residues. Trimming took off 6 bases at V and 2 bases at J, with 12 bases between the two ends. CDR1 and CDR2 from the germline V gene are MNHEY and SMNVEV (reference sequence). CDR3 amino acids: CASSLNTPTDTQYF. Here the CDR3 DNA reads TGTGCCAGCAGCCTTAACACACCCACAGATACGCAGTATTTT.

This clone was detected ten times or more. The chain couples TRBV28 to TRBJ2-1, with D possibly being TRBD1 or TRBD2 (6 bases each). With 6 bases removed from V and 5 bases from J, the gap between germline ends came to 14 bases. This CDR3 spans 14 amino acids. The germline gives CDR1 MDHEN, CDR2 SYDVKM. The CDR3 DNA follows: TGTGCCAGCAGCCGCGATGGGGGGCACAATGAGCAGTTCTTC. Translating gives CASSRDGGHNEQFF.

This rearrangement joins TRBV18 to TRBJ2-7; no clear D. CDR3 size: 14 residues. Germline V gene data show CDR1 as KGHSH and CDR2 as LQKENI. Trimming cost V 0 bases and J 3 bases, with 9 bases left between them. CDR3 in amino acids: CASSPPAGVYEQYF. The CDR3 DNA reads TGTGCCAGCTCACCACCGGCAGGTGTCTACGAGCAGTACTTC.

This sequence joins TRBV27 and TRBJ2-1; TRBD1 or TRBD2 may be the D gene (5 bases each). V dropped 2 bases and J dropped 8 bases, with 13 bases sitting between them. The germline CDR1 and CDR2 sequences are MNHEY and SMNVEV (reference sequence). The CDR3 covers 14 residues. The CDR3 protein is CASSLVSGTDEQFF. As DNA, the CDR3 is TGTGCCAGCAGTTTAGTCTCGGGGACCGATGAGCAGTTCTTC.

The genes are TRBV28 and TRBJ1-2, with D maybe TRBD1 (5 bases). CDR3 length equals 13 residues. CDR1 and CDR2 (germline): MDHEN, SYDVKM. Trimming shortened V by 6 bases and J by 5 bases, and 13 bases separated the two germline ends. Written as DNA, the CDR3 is TGTGCCAGCAGAGCAGGACGGACATATGGCTACACCTTC. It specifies CASRAGRTYGYTF.

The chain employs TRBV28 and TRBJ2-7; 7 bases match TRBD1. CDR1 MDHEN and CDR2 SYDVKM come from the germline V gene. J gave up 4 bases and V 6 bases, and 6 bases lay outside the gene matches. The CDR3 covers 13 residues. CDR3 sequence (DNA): TGTGCCAGCAGGCCGACAGGGACGTACGAGCAGTACTTC. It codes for CASRPTGTYEQYF.

CDR3 in amino acids: CASSPWDRGNEQFF. Written as DNA, the CDR3 is TGCGCCAGCAGCCCCTGGGACAGAGGCAATGAGCAGTTCTTC. The gene calls are TRBV5-1 and TRBJ2-1; TRBD1 matches at 7 bases. Unmatched junction bases numbered 7, after V lost 4 bases and J lost 6 bases. Looked up from germline, CDR1 is SGHRS and CDR2 is YFSETQ. The CDR3 loop spans 14 amino acids.

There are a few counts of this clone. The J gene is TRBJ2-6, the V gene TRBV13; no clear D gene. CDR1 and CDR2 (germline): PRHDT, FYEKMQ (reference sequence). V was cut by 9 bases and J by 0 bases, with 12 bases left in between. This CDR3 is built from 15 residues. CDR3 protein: CASLLFGSGANVLTF. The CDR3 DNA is TGTGCCAGTCTCCTTTTTGGCTCTGGGGCCAACGTCCTGACTTTC. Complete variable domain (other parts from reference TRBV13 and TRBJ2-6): AAGVIQSPRHLIKEKRETATLKCYPIPRHDTVYWYQQGPGQDPQFLISFYEKMQSDKGSIPDRFSAQQFSDYHSELNMSSLELGDSALYFCASLLFGSGANVLTFGAGSRLTVL.

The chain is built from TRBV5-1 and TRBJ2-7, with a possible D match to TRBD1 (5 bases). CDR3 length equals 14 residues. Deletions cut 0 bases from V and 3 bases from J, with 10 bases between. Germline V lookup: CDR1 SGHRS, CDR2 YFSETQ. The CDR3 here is CASSLGGDGYEQYF. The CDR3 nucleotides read TGCGCCAGCAGCTTGGGGGGCGACGGCTACGAGCAGTACTTC.

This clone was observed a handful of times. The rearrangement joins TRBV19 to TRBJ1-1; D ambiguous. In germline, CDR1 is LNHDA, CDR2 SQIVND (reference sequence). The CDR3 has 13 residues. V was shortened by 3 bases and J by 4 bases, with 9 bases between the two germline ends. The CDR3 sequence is CASSMSWGTEAFF. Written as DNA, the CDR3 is TGTGCCAGTAGTATGTCCTGGGGCACTGAAGCTTTCTTT.

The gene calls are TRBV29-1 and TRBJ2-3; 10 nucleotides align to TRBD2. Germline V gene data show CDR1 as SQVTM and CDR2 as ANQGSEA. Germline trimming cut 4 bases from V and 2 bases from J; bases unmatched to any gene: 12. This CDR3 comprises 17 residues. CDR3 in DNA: TGCAGCGTTGTCGGGCTAGCGGGAGCGGTCCTCACAGATACGCAGTATTTT. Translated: CSVVGLAGAVLTDTQYF.

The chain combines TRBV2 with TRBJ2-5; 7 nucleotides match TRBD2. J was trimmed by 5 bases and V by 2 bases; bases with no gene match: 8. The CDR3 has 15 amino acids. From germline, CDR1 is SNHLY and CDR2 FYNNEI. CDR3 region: CASSEIAGVFETQYF. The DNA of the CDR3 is TGTGCCAGCAGTGAAATCGCGGGAGTGTTCGAGACCCAGTACTTC.

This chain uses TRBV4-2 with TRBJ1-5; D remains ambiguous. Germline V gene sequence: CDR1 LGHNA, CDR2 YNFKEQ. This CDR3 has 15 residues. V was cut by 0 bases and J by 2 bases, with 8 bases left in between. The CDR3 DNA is TGTGCCAGCAGCCAAGAATGGTACGGCAATCAGCCCCAGCATTTT. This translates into CASSQEWYGNQPQHF.

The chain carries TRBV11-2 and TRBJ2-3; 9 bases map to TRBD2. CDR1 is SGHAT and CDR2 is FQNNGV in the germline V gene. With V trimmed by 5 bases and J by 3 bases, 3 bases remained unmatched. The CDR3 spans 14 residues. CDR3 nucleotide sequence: TGTGCCAGCAGCCTGGGACTAGCTACAGATACGCAGTATTTT. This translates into CASSLGLATDTQYF.

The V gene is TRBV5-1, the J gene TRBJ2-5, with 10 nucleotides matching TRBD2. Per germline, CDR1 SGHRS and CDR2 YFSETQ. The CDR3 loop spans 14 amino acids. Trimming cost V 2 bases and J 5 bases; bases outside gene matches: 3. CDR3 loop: CASSLLAGRETQYF. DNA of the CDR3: TGCGCCAGCAGCTTACTAGCGGGACGGGAGACCCAGTACTTC.

The CDR3 DNA follows: TGTGCCCGCACTGGGACAACCTATGGCTACACCTTC. Its protein is CARTGTTYGYTF. The rearrangement links TRBV21-1 to TRBJ1-2; TRBD1 is the table's D call, not checked against the DNA. TRBV21-1 is a pseudogene segment. This CDR3 is built from 12 residues.

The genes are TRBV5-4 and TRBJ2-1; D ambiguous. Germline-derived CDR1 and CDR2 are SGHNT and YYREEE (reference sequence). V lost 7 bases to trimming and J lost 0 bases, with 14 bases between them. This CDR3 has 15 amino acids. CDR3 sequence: CASLVGGSSYNEQFF. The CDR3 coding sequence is TGTGCCAGCCTTGTCGGTGGAAGCTCCTACAATGAGCAGTTCTTC.

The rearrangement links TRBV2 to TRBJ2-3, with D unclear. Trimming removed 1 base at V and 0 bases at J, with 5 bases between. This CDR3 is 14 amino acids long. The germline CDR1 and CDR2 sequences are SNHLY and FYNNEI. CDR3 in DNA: TGTGCCAGCAGTGAAGGTGTTAGCACAGATACGCAGTATTTT. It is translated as CASSEGVSTDTQYF.

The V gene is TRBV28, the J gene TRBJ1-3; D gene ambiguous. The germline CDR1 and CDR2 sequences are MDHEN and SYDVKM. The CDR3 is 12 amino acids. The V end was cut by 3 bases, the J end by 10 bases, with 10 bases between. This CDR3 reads CASSLSTGTIYF. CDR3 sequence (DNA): TGTGCCAGCAGTTTGTCGACCGGGACCATATATTTT.